The entry that follows covers one T cell receptor (beta chain) sequence. This specimen belongs to a study of blood T cells in healthy people across ages. A second PCR, run for about 7 to 11 cycles, used a sample-barcoded 5' primer plus a J-beta primer mix. Each sample provided no less than 2.5 million CDR3-containing paired-end reads. TCRdb itself ran the 5' RACE reads through MiXCR, one entry per CDR3 protein. The sample lists some 780,000 distinct CDR3 sequences; roughly three fifths were seen once. Between the trimmed V and J ends, which lost 1 base and 4 bases, there was a span of 11 bases. Germline-derived CDR1 and CDR2 are KGHSH and LQKENI. This CDR3 spans 15 amino acids.

Sample: blood. The rearrangement uses TRBV18 and TRBJ2-1; D gene uncertain. The source of this sequence is a man aged 35 to 55 in good health. This CDR3 reads CASSPRAQEYNEQFF. The DNA of the CDR3 is TGTGCCAGCTCACCACGGGCGCAGGAGTACAATGAGCAGTTCTTC.